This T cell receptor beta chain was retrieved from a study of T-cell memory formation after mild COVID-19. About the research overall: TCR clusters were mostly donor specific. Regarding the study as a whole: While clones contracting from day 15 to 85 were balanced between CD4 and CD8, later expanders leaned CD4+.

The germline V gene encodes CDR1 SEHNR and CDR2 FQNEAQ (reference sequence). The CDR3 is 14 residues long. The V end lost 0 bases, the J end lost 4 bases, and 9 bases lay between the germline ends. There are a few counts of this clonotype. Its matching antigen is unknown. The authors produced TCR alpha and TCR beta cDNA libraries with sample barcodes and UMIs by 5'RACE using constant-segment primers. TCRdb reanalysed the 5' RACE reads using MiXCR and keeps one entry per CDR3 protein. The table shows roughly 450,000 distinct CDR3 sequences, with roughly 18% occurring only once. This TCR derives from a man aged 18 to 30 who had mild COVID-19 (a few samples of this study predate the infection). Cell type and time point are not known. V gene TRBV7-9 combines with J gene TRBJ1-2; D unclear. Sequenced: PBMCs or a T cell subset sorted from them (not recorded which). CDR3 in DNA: TGTGCCAGCAGCTTAGCGAATGGAGCCTATGGCTACACCTTC. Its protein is CASSLANGAYGYTF.